This is a list of T cell receptor beta chains from one sample in a study of OX40 agonist ivuxolimab in advanced cancers. Produced via immunoSEQ multiplex PCR; TCRdb's table is partial and in-frame only. The sample lists about 48,000 clones, around nine tenths occurring once. Sequencing was performed on CD4+ or CD8+ T cells sorted from blood, taken in a trial of the OX40 agonist ivuxolimab. These receptors originate from an adult with an advanced solid tumor such as melanoma, head and neck, liver or kidney cancer. Each CDR3 is given with its conserved first and last residue.

>TRBJ1-1|TRBV29-1|12
CSVEGGGTEAFF
>TRBJ2-1|TRBV5-1|16
CASSPGTGGQLGEQFF
>TRBJ1-4|TRBV5-1|15
CASSSDNQGWEKLFF
>TRBJ1-2|TRBV9|13
CASSRGQSGGYTF
>TRBJ2-7|TRBV9|14
CASSVETGPYEQYF
>TRBJ1-5|TRBV5-8|15
CASSWGQGGDQPQHF
>TRBJ2-5|TRBV7-3|15
CASSLNSPKWETQYF
>TRBJ1-4|TRBV5-8|12
CASSLRERKLFF
>TRBJ2-2|TRBV9|16
CASRGQGAGNTGELFF
>TRBJ2-7|TRBV30|14
CAWSVRGKTYEQYF
>TRBJ1-2|TRBV29-1|13
CSVEGVRNYGYTF
>TRBJ2-1|TRBV18|13
CASSPRGADEQFF
>TRBJ1-1|TRBV2|14
CASRGQGVGDEAFF
>TRBJ2-3|TRBV10-1|15
CASSEYRGKSDTQYF
>TRBJ1-4|TRBV6-5|13
CASSYSGVEKLFF
>TRBJ2-1|TRBV10-3|17
CAISENSGTLSYNEQFF
>TRBJ2-7|TRBV7-2|17
CASSSLGLAEPGHEQYF
>TRBJ1-4|TRBV4-3|15
CASSQEGRWSEKLFF
>TRBJ1-5|TRBV2|13
CASSEGRGQPQHF
>TRBJ2-5|TRBV7-3|11
CASSKRETQYF
>TRBJ2-5|TRBV5-1|15
CASSLGLRGDETQYF
>TRBJ2-7|TRBV28|13
CASSNSLSYEQYF
>TRBJ1-3|TRBV7-8|14
CASSTDSSGNTIYF
>TRBJ2-2|TRBV7-9|14
CASSPTSFAGELFF
>TRBJ2-5|TRBV7-3|13
CASSQGGRETQYF
>TRBJ1-6|TRBV7-8|15
CASSASGTGSSPLHF
>TRBJ1-5|TRBV6-1|15
CASSLTGAGNQPQHF
>TRBJ2-7|TRBV9|14
CASSASGTGWEQYF
>TRBJ1-5|TRBV7-2|16
CASSPGTGLGNQPQHF
>TRBJ1-2|TRBV6-5|13
CASSPRGLGGYTF
>TRBJ2-7|TRBV29-1|14
CSVEEAGTGREQYF
>TRBJ2-1|TRBV7-9|16
CASSPIMGLAYYEQFF
>TRBJ1-2|TRBV5-8|15
CASSSGDQVRGGYTF